This TCR beta chain was retrieved from a study of identifying expanded T cells in peripheral blood. Healthy donors had no documented immune events, such as infections, while sampled. Comments on this clone: Its target is not known.

The CDR3 is 14 amino acids. Trimming stripped 6 bases from V and 5 bases from J, with 16 bases between. CDR1 and CDR2 from the germline V gene are LNHDA and SQIVND (reference sequence). Data came from immunoSEQ multiplex PCR; TCRdb stores just in-frame clones and leaves some out. The sample holds about 81,000 clones, about 83% seen once. Study-wide findings and caveats: Roughly two-week clone count variance significantly increased as total template count grew. About 1.2 clones differed between technical replicates, versus approximately 16 and 19 over time.

This clonotype originated in a person aged 18 to 69 in good health. Sequences were obtained from blood. The chain carries TRBV19 and TRBJ1-2; TRBD1 might be the D (5 bases). This chain's CDR3 is CASSPNPRVYGYTF. CDR3 bases: TGTGCCAGTAGCCCGAACCCCAGGGTGTATGGCTACACCTTC. The entire variable domain, with the rest obtained from reference TRBV19 and TRBJ1-2, is as follows: DGGITQSPKYLFRKEGQNVTLSCEQNLNHDAMYWYRQDPGQGLRLIYYSQIVNDFQKGDIAEGYSVSREKKESFPLTVTSAQKNPTAFYLCASSPNPRVYGYTFGSGTRLTVV.